This TCR beta chain was sequenced in a study of T cells in localized non-small cell lung cancer (dated by TCRdb to the early 2020s). For context, the study as a whole: The study examined T cell repertoires in roughly 240 patients with early-stage NSCLC and compared tumors with uninvolved tumor-adjacent lungs. Of the NSCLC patients, 120 to 150 were male and about 97 were female, and the mean age was approximately 66 years. The cohort consisted of approximately 220 treatment-naive NSCLC patients whose localized lung tumors had been resected. Findings and caveats that apply to the study as a whole: A median of roughly 60 of the top 100 tumor clones were detected in paired uninvolved adjacent lung, and some 29 of these tumor clones were also found among the top 100 clones of the paired uninvolved adjacent lung. Higher blood T cell density associated with longer overall survival, while higher adjacent-lung clonality associated with shorter survival. Since the design was exploratory, TCR variables were selected using unadjusted p-values with no false-discovery rate correction. Multi-region tumor sequencing was not performed, so intratumor heterogeneity could not be excluded. Uninvolved tumor-adjacent lung showed the highest T cell clonality, higher than tumor, which suggests more focused antigenic responses in the uninvolved tumor-adjacent lung.

The germline V gene yields KGHSH for CDR1 and LQKENI for CDR2. The CDR3 holds 13 amino acids from the cysteine to the phenylalanine. Only the CDR3 part of the read is kept: 39 bases, read in frame from the first base. V and J are truncated by 8 bases and 2 bases respectively, leaving an intervening sequence of 12 bases. At diagnosis, peripheral blood, uninvolved tumor-adjacent lung and tumor were collected and stored as a combination of fresh-frozen and FFPE material. For TCR repertoire profiling, the blood samples were analyzed as peripheral blood mononuclear cells. On this clone: Its antigen has not been determined. No much larger clone is present one base from it, and per-base qualities are unavailable.

TCR beta CDR3 regions were sequenced from DNA using the immunoSEQ Assay. Per the original workflow: T cell density was computed as TCR beta template counts normalized to usable DNA estimated by amplifying housekeeping genes. Using the preseqR package, richness was estimated by extrapolating to 120,000 templates for tissue samples and 400,000 templates for PBMC samples. Clonality was defined as one minus Pielou's evenness. To identify tissue-enriched TCRs, differential abundance testing was run on productive amino-acid clonotypes with a minimum total count of 5 and an alpha of 0.1. The Jaccard Index and the Morisita Overlap Index were used to measure how much the repertoires overlapped between compartments. TCR beta CDR3s were clustered by GLIPH together with public tetramer-defined viral CDR3s, and at least three viral sequences plus V-gene enrichment were required for viral motifs. TCRdb stores this immuneACCESS table with in-frame sequences only. Part of the clones is absent; in the studies checked, under half of the shortfall reflects unresolved V genes, and no reason is known for the rest. V and J calls and clone size are as listed in that table; D and trimming were resolved from the DNA. Here the sample has around 41,000 clones; 88% occur a single time. About 2.6% of the sample comes from the top ten.

This sequence originates from a female donor older than 55 with stage I squamous cell lung carcinoma. The sequence links TRBV18 to TRBJ1-1; no D gene call is confident. Sequenced here: peripheral blood, sampled before any cancer treatment. The encoded CDR3 is CASLRSRNTEAFF. The base sequence is TGTGCCAGCCTGAGGAGCAGAAACACTGAAGCTTTCTTT.